Sequencing of this T cell receptor (beta chain) was carried out in a study of cytomegalovirus exposure and HLA in healthy donors. Study-level information: Later, an analysis reported that the 110 or so validation repertoires had used the same platform as the roughly 650 first-cohort repertoires. Broader study findings: A list of 150 to 200 TCR beta chains associated with cytomegalovirus was given. Subsequent analysis showed first-cohort TCR clusters tending to co-occur in about 110 validation repertoires.

The junction had 4 bases not matched to a gene; V was cut back by 5 bases and J by 4 bases. CDR1 and CDR2 (germline): GTSNPN, SVGIG (reference sequence). The CDR3 loop spans 15 amino acids. As regards this clone: What it binds is unknown.

Profiled with immunoSEQ multiplex PCR; TCRdb holds only in-frame clones, not every one. The sample has 92,000 or so clones, 95% to 98% seen once; the top ten hold 0.6% to 0.95%. J is TRBJ2-2 and V is TRBV30; 13 positions agree with TRBD2. This clonotype was sampled from a young man in good health and CMV-seronegative. The sequenced material came from PBMCs. In nucleotides, the CDR3 is TGTGCCTGGGATGGACTAGCGGGAGCCACCGGGGAGCTGTTTTTT. Its translation: CAWDGLAGATGELFF.